The 32 T cell receptor beta chains listed next were all sequenced from one sample in a study of T cells in narcolepsy (dated by TCRdb to the late 2010s). The receptor library was made with the immunoSEQ multiplex PCR assay. Sourced from immuneACCESS, this table was stored by TCRdb with only in-frame sequences that have V and J called. A share of the clones is absent; for the studies checked, an unresolved V gene accounts for under half, and the remainder has no known explanation. The sample table records under 30,000 clones; approximately 85% of these occur just once. The top ten constitute about 1.3% of the sample. The sample taken for sequencing was CD45RA- memory CD4+ T cells from PBMCs. Taken with the paper, the label for cell subset or site translates to: memory T cells sorted ex vivo from peripheral blood. These receptors came from a human donor with narcolepsy.

The CDR3 here is CAIGGGGADNEQFF. DNA for the CDR3: TGTGCCATCGGGGGGGGCGGGGCGGACAATGAGCAGTTCTTC. V is TRBV10-3 and J is TRBJ2-1; D is possibly TRBD2 (7 bases). Trimming removed 8 bases at V and 5 bases at J, with 16 bases between. This CDR3 has 14 residues. CDR1 and CDR2 from the germline V gene are ENHRY and SYGVKD.

The V and J genes are TRBV29-1 and TRBJ1-1; 9 positions match TRBD1. The V segment lost 5 bases and the J segment 2 bases; nucleotides outside the gene matches: 3. Looked up from germline, CDR1 is SQVTM and CDR2 is ANQGSEA. This CDR3 comprises 13 residues. CDR3 in DNA: TGCAGCGTTTTTACAGGGGGCAACACTGAAGCTTTCTTT. As protein: CSVFTGGNTEAFF.

This sequence joins TRBV19 and TRBJ2-3; 7 bases line up with TRBD1. Trimming took 9 bases from V and 3 from J; bases not matched to a gene: 6. There are 13 residues in the CDR3. Germline lookup yields CDR1 LNHDA and CDR2 SQIVND (reference sequence). The CDR3: CASSRGQTDTQYF. Written as DNA, the CDR3 is TGTGCCAGCTCAAGGGGGCAAACAGATACGCAGTATTTT.

The chain is built from TRBV6-5 and TRBJ1-1; TRBD1 agrees at 7 bases. CDR1 and CDR2 (germline): MNHEY, SVGAGI. J was trimmed by 6 bases and V by 5 bases; bases with no gene match: 3. The CDR3 is made up of 12 amino acids. The CDR3 bases are TGTGCCAGCAGTCGACAGGGTTCTGAAGCTTTCTTT. It translates to CASSRQGSEAFF.

A few counts support this clone. The rearrangement uses TRBV6-5 and TRBJ1-1; D is uncertain. Trimming took off 0 bases at V and 8 bases at J, with 10 bases between the two ends. The CDR3 loop spans 13 amino acids. The germline V gene encodes CDR1 MNHEY and CDR2 SVGAGI. The CDR3 region has the DNA TGTGCCAGCAGTTACTCGATGGGCACCGAAGCTTTCTTT. Protein: CASSYSMGTEAFF.

This clone was observed a few times. This rearrangement joins TRBV27 to TRBJ2-1; 12 bases match TRBD2. Germline values: CDR1 MNHEY, CDR2 SMNVEV (reference sequence). Trimming removed 7 bases from V and 8 bases from J; junction bases left unmatched: 15. There are 17 residues in the CDR3. In DNA, the CDR3 is TGTGCCAGCACAGGGCTAGCGGGAGGGGGGGGTTGGGATGAGCAGTTCTTC. Translation: CASTGLAGGGGWDEQFF.

The chain links TRBV29-1 to TRBJ1-1, with D perhaps matching TRBD1 (6 bases). Germline-derived CDR1 and CDR2 are SQVTM and ANQGSEA. Trimming left V 7 bases short and J 4 bases short, with 16 bases between. The CDR3 loop spans 13 amino acids. DNA of the CDR3: TGCAGCGCAGACGAGGGGGGGGTCACTGAAGCTTTCTTT. Translating gives CSADEGGVTEAFF.

The chain combines TRBV6-5 with TRBJ2-1, with 8 bases identical to TRBD1. This CDR3 region has 14 residues. Germline trimming cut 7 bases from V and 4 bases from J; bases unmatched to any gene: 6. Germline V gene sequence: CDR1 MNHEY, CDR2 SVGAGI. The CDR3 here is CASKSGGTYNEQFF. CDR3 sequence (DNA): TGTGCCAGCAAGTCAGGGGGCACTTACAATGAGCAGTTCTTC.

The rearrangement links TRBV28 to TRBJ2-7; TRBD1 might be the D (6 bases). The CDR3 totals 14 residues. V dropped 4 bases and J dropped 6 bases, with 16 bases sitting between them. Germline V gene lookup returns CDR1 MDHEN and CDR2 SYDVKM. DNA of the CDR3: TGTGCCAGCAGTTCCCCAGGAACAGGGCGCGAGCAGTACTTC. This sequence encodes CASSSPGTGREQYF.

This clone has just a few counts. The rearrangement links TRBV7-6 to TRBJ2-5; 7 nucleotides match TRBD2. This CDR3 contains 15 residues. Germline V CDR1 and CDR2: SGHVS, FNYEAQ. J gave up 3 bases and V 3 bases, and 7 bases lay outside the gene matches. This CDR3 reads CASSFRAGKEETQYF. CDR3 sequence (DNA): TGTGCCAGCAGCTTCAGAGCGGGAAAGGAAGAGACCCAGTACTTC.

The chain carries TRBV19 and TRBJ1-3, with D possibly TRBD1 on 5 matching bases. Trimming pared 8 bases from V and 2 bases from J, leaving 13 bases between. CDR3 length equals 14 residues. Germline CDR1 is LNHDA and CDR2 is SQIVND (reference sequence). The CDR3 spells CASRQLGAGNTIYF. CDR3 sequence (DNA): TGTGCCAGTCGACAGTTAGGGGCTGGAAACACCATATATTTT.

This clone was detected once. The rearrangement uses TRBV25-1 and TRBJ2-1; tentative D call: TRBD2 (6 bases). This CDR3 has 15 amino acids. Germline CDR1 is MGHDK and CDR2 is SYGVNS. Trimming shortened V by 5 bases and J by 6 bases, and 17 bases separated the two germline ends. In DNA form, the CDR3 reads TGTGCCAGCAGTCGCGGCGGGATTAGGGGCAATGAGCAGTTCTTC. This translates into CASSRGGIRGNEQFF.

This chain uses TRBV6-5 with TRBJ1-6; 12 bases line up with TRBD1. The CDR3 is made up of 14 amino acids. The V gene end was trimmed by 6 bases and the J gene end by 9 bases; junction bases not matched to a gene: 3. CDR1 and CDR2 from the germline V gene are MNHEY and SVGAGI. The CDR3 reads CASRGTGGSSPLHF. DNA for the CDR3: TGTGCCAGCAGGGGGACAGGGGGCAGTTCACCCCTCCACTTT.

This clone was counted a few times. V is TRBV30 and J is TRBJ2-3; possible D gene TRBD1, 6 bases. The ends were cut back, 1 base at V and 4 bases at J, with 6 bases in the middle. The CDR3 is made up of 12 amino acids. The germline V gene has CDR1 GTSNPN and CDR2 SVGIG (reference sequence). CDR3 region: CAWSDRADTQYF. For the CDR3, the DNA is TGTGCCTGGAGTGACAGGGCAGATACGCAGTATTTT.

This sequence joins TRBV6-6 and TRBJ2-1; D is unresolved. This CDR3 is 12 amino acids long. V was pared by 5 bases and J by 5 bases, with 7 bases between. Germline V gene data show CDR1 as MNHNY and CDR2 as SVGAGI (reference sequence). The DNA for the CDR3 is TGTGCCAGCAGTCGGTCGAACAATGAGCAGTTCTTC. Protein product: CASSRSNNEQFF.

The chain recombines TRBV19 with TRBJ2-7, with no clear D. Germline CDR1 and CDR2: LNHDA and SQIVND (reference sequence). Trimming pared 7 bases from V and 0 bases from J, leaving 16 bases between. The CDR3 loop spans 15 amino acids. CDR3 region: CASKLSTVSSYEQYF. CDR3 nucleotides: TGTGCCAGTAAATTGTCCACCGTGAGCTCCTACGAGCAGTACTTC.

The J gene is TRBJ2-7, the V gene TRBV5-4; 7 nucleotides agree with TRBD2. CDR1 is SGHNT and CDR2 is YYREEE in the germline V gene (reference sequence). J was trimmed by 6 bases and V by 0 bases; bases with no gene match: 9. The CDR3 contains 15 residues. Here the CDR3 reads CASSLENRGVSEQYF. The CDR3 DNA follows: TGTGCCAGCAGCTTGGAAAACCGGGGGGTGAGCGAGCAGTACTTC.

This clone was recorded once. The rearrangement links TRBV28 to TRBJ2-7; D gene ambiguous. Trimming stripped 5 bases from V and 7 bases from J, with 15 bases between. Germline assignment: CDR1 MDHEN and CDR2 SYDVKM. The CDR3 is 13 residues long. The CDR3 here is CASSGRLHQEQYF. In DNA, the CDR3 is TGTGCCAGCAGTGGCCGACTTCATCAGGAGCAGTACTTC.

The chain carries TRBV6-6 and TRBJ1-6; TRBD1 agrees at 7 bases. The CDR3 sequence is 14 residues long. Germline assignment: CDR1 MNHNY and CDR2 SVGAGI (reference sequence). Unmatched junction bases numbered 4, after V lost 5 bases and J lost 6 bases. The DNA for the CDR3 is TGTGCCAGCAGTAAGGGGACAGTTAATTCACCCCTCCACTTT. Protein: CASSKGTVNSPLHF.

This chain uses TRBV7-3 with TRBJ2-1; D possibly corresponds to TRBD2 (6 bases). The CDR3 has 15 residues. The germline V and J ends were trimmed by 5 bases and 0 bases, with 11 bases remaining between them. Germline loops: CDR1 SGHTA, CDR2 FQGTGA. This chain's CDR3 is CASSPRSGSYNEQFF. DNA of the CDR3: TGTGCCAGCAGCCCTCGTAGCGGCTCCTACAATGAGCAGTTCTTC.

This chain joins TRBV6-1 and TRBJ2-7; no reliable D call. The CDR3 totals 14 residues. Germline V CDR1 and CDR2: MNHNS, SASEGT. Trimming removed 4 bases at V and 3 bases at J, with 13 bases between. CDR3 sequence reads: CASSVGGSLYEQYF. The DNA for the CDR3 is TGTGCCAGCAGTGTCGGCGGATCCCTCTACGAGCAGTACTTC.

This chain joins TRBV30 and TRBJ2-1; D might be TRBD1 (6 bases). This CDR3 has 14 amino acids. The V gene lost 0 bases and the J gene lost 7 bases, with 13 bases spanning the gap. CDR1 GTSNPN and CDR2 SVGIG come from the germline V gene (reference sequence). Here the CDR3 reads CAWSVEDSLNEQFF. As DNA, the CDR3 is TGTGCCTGGAGTGTAGAGGACAGCCTTAATGAGCAGTTCTTC.

The gene calls are TRBV7-9 and TRBJ1-4; 8 nucleotides match TRBD1. V gave up 5 bases and J gave up 7 bases; unmatched junction bases: 6. Germline CDR1 reads SEHNR; CDR2 reads FQNEAQ (reference sequence). The CDR3 spans 14 residues. The CDR3 DNA sequence: TGTGCCAGCAGCAAGCCCGGGACAGGTGAAAAACTGTTTTTT. Amino acid sequence: CASSKPGTGEKLFF.

Only a few counts were recorded for this clone. The V call is TRBV19, the J call TRBJ1-2; D unclear. V lost 1 base to trimming and J lost 3 bases, with 9 bases between them. The CDR3 runs to 14 residues. Germline CDR1 LNHDA, CDR2 SQIVND (reference sequence). The chain's CDR3 is CASSIVGGYYGYTF. The DNA for the CDR3 is TGTGCCAGTAGTATAGTAGGCGGCTACTATGGCTACACCTTC.

The chain couples TRBV30 to TRBJ1-1; maybe TRBD1 (5 bases). The CDR3 contains 15 residues. Trimming removed 5 bases from V and 0 bases from J, with 16 bases in between. Germline-derived CDR1 and CDR2 are GTSNPN and SVGIG (reference sequence). This CDR3 is CAWLSGGRVNTEAFF. The DNA of the CDR3 is TGTGCCTGGTTGAGCGGGGGGAGGGTGAACACTGAAGCTTTCTTT.

The V gene is TRBV7-8, the J gene TRBJ1-3; the match to TRBD1 covers 7 bases. There are 17 residues in the CDR3. The germline CDR1 and CDR2 sequences are SGHVS and FQNEAQ. Unmatched junction bases numbered 9, after V lost 4 bases and J lost 0 bases. The DNA of the CDR3 is TGTGCCAGCAGCTCCCCCACGGGACAGATCTCTGGAAACACCATATATTTT. Translated, it gives CASSSPTGQISGNTIYF.

CDR3 protein: CAISESRGQGIVETQYF. As DNA, the CDR3 is TGTGCCATCAGTGAGTCTCGAGGACAGGGGATTGTAGAGACCCAGTACTTC. The rearrangement links TRBV10-3 to TRBJ2-5; 9 bases are shared with TRBD1. Germline V gene data show CDR1 as ENHRY and CDR2 as SYGVKD. Losses at the gene ends were 0 bases for V and 4 bases for J; bases not matched to a gene: 9. This CDR3 is built from 17 residues.

J is TRBJ2-7 and V is TRBV5-4; 8 bases are a match to TRBD2. The CDR3 loop spans 16 amino acids. V was clipped by 4 bases and J by 2 bases; unmatched bases: 11. Germline assignment: CDR1 SGHNT and CDR2 YYREEE (reference sequence). The CDR3 coding sequence is TGTGCCAGCAGCGCAAGTACTAGCGGTTACGCCTACGAGCAGTACTTC. It codes for CASSASTSGYAYEQYF.

The J gene is TRBJ1-1, the V gene TRBV6-6, with 7 nucleotides matching TRBD1. Trimming at V came to 6 bases and at J to 0 bases, leaving 1 base not matched to a gene. The CDR3 is 13 amino acids. Germline V CDR1 and CDR2: MNHNY, SVGAGI (reference sequence). The CDR3 DNA reads as TGTGCCAGCAGGGGACAGATGAACACTGAAGCTTTCTTT. Its protein is CASRGQMNTEAFF.

V is TRBV4-2 and J is TRBJ2-4; 10 bases fit TRBD1. CDR3 length: 15 amino acids. The trim removed 0 bases at V and 7 bases at J, leaving 3 bases unmatched. Germline CDR1 and CDR2: LGHNA and YNFKEQ. CDR3 protein: CASSQETGQGNIQYF. DNA for the CDR3: TGTGCCAGCAGCCAAGAAACGGGACAGGGGAACATTCAGTACTTC.

This chain links TRBV7-2 with TRBJ2-7, with 8 bases fitting TRBD2. The germline gives CDR1 SGHTA, CDR2 FQGNSA. Trimming removed 3 bases from V and 4 bases from J; junction bases left unmatched: 5. The length of the CDR3 is 14 residues. CDR3 sequence (DNA): TGTGCCAGCAGCTTTACGGGAGGGCGGTACGAGCAGTACTTC. Translating gives CASSFTGGRYEQYF.

CDR3 region: CASSPLSNTEAFF. Here the CDR3 DNA reads TGTGCCAGCTCACCACTCTCGAACACTGAAGCTTTCTTT. V gene TRBV18 combines with J gene TRBJ1-1; D is undetermined. Trimming left V 1 base short and J 1 base short, with 4 bases between. The CDR3 runs 13 residues. In germline, CDR1 is KGHSH, CDR2 LQKENI.